The T cell receptor beta chain under discussion was sequenced for a study of cytotoxic CD8 clonotypes in ibrutinib-treated CLL. Germline V CDR1 and CDR2: SEHNR, FQNEAQ (reference sequence). The V and J ends lost 5 bases and 4 bases, in that order; junction bases with no gene match: 10. This CDR3 contains 16 residues. Libraries were prepared by immunoSEQ multiplex PCR; TCRdb keeps only in-frame clonotypes and omits some of them. The profile covers tens of thousands of clones, with approximately 87% appearing a single time and around 20% taken by the ten largest. The TCR comes from a human donor with chronic lymphocytic leukemia. The rearrangement joins TRBV7-9 to TRBJ2-2; 7 bases map to TRBD2. The sequences come from PBMCs, collected after 24 months of ibrutinib treatment. The CDR3: CASSPLSGRGTGELFF. DNA of the CDR3: TGTGCCAGCAGCCCACTTAGCGGGCGGGGCACCGGGGAGCTGTTTTTT.